This TCR beta chain stems from a study of T cells after posttransplantation cyclophosphamide. CDR1 and CDR2 (germline): SGHTA, FQGTGA. V trimming: 5 bases; J trimming: 4 bases; junction bases outside the gene matches: 6. The CDR3 totals 15 residues. Generated by immunoSEQ multiplex PCR, the TCRdb table keeps only in-frame clones and is missing some. The sample presents approximately 35,000 clones, none singletons. In this sample, this clone turned up many times. The sample taken for sequencing was PBMCs. The sequence was collected from a woman in her twenties or thirties in good health and a related stem cell transplant donor. This sequence joins TRBV7-3 and TRBJ2-2, with 8 bases that match TRBD1. This CDR3 is CASSPNRGITGELFF. As DNA, the CDR3 is TGTGCCAGCAGCCCCAACAGGGGGATCACCGGGGAGCTGTTTTTT. Looking up the rest from reference TRBV7-3 and TRBJ2-2 gives the full variable domain: GAGVSQTPSNKVTEKGKYVELRCDPISGHTALYWYRQSLGQGPEFLIYFQGTGAADDSGLPNDRFFAVRPEGSVSTLKIQRTERGDSAVYLCASSPNRGITGELFFGEGSRLTVL.